A single sample is the source of the 22 T cell receptor beta chains below, sequenced in a study of CD8 T cells in ankylosing spondylitis. TCRdb used MiXCR to reprocess the 5' RACE reads, holding one entry per CDR3 protein. The sample records roughly 130,000 distinct CDR3 sequences, 6% to 8.5% being singletons. Sequenced input: blood, either unsorted or a sorted T cell fraction (not recorded which). These receptors were taken from a male donor with ankylosing spondylitis or in good health (not recorded which).

This clonotype was observed a handful of times. J is TRBJ1-1 and V is TRBV6-5, with 10 bases matching TRBD1. Germline values: CDR1 MNHEY, CDR2 SVGAGI. This CDR3 is 15 amino acids long. Trimming cost V 0 bases and J 8 bases; bases outside gene matches: 6. In DNA, the CDR3 is TGTGCCAGCAGTTACTCAGGGGGACAGGGGCTCGAAGCTTTCTTT. Amino acid sequence: CASSYSGGQGLEAFF.

This clonotype was recorded at least ten times. The rearrangement joins TRBV6-4 to TRBJ2-1; D might be TRBD1 or TRBD2, each matching 5 bases. The V gene lost 3 bases and the J gene lost 6 bases, with 12 bases spanning the gap. Germline CDR1 is MRHNA and CDR2 is SNTAGT. There are 14 residues in the CDR3. The CDR3, as DNA: TGTGCCAGCAGTGAAGGGGAAGGAGGCAATGAGCAGTTCTTC. Encoded protein: CASSEGEGGNEQFF.

This clonotype showed up many times. J is TRBJ2-1 and V is TRBV6-1; D is possibly TRBD1 (5 bases). The V gene's germline CDR1 is MNHNS and CDR2 SASEGT. Trimming removed 6 bases from V and 4 bases from J, with 16 bases in between. CDR3 length: 15 amino acids. In DNA form, the CDR3 reads TGTGCCAGCAGCTTTACGTTGGGGCCATACAATGAGCAGTTCTTC. Amino acid sequence: CASSFTLGPYNEQFF.

This clonotype has at least ten counts. The J gene is TRBJ2-1, the V gene TRBV5-1; the D gene is possibly TRBD1 (7 bases). From germline, CDR1 is SGHRS and CDR2 YFSETQ. The CDR3 contains 15 residues. Trimming shortened V by 5 bases and J by 2 bases, and 14 bases separated the two germline ends. CDR3 sequence: CASRTTRGPYNEQFF. The CDR3 DNA follows: TGCGCCAGCAGGACGACTAGGGGGCCCTACAATGAGCAGTTCTTC.

Comment on this clonotype: A read error is possible here, since a much larger clone lies one base away. The CDR3 loop is CSARVAVQETQNF. The CDR3 DNA reads as TGCAGTGCTAGAGTGGCAGTCCAAGAGACCCAGAACTTC. The chain recombines TRBV20-1 with TRBJ2-5, with D unclear. There are 13 residues in the CDR3. The germline V gene has CDR1 DFQATT and CDR2 SNEGSKA (reference sequence).

This clonotype has at least ten counts. The V call is TRBV4-3, the J call TRBJ1-2, with unresolved D. The CDR3 is 13 amino acids. V lost 5 bases and J 8 bases, leaving 15 bases between the germline ends. Per germline, CDR1 LGHNA and CDR2 YSLEER. The CDR3: CASSTEGVVGYTF. For the CDR3, the DNA is TGCGCCAGCAGCACGGAGGGTGTGGTCGGCTACACCTTC.

As concerns this clonotype: This could be a read error, since a much larger clone is one nucleotide away. The chain employs TRBV5-1 and TRBJ2-5; D is unclear. This CDR3 comprises 15 residues. Germline V gene data show CDR1 as SGHRS and CDR2 as YFSETQ. CDR3 in DNA: TGCGCCACCAGCTTGGCCCCGGTGGAGTTAGAGACCCAGTACTTC. Translation: CATSLAPVELETQYF.

This clonotype has a handful of counts. A junction boundary mismatches the germline segment, possibly from a read error. J is TRBJ2-2 and V is TRBV20-1; maybe TRBD2 (6 bases). Germline values: CDR1 DFQATT, CDR2 SNEGSKA (reference sequence). The CDR3 runs to 17 residues. The DNA for the CDR3 is TGCTGTGCTTATTTGCGGGGAAAAGACTGGGTATACGGGGAGCTGTTTTTT. This encodes CCAYLRGKDWVYGELFF.

This clonotype was seen at least ten times. V usage is TRBV4-1 and J usage is TRBJ1-4, with D possibly matching TRBD1 (5 bases). Germline V CDR1 and CDR2: MGHRA, YSYEKL. V was cut by 0 bases and J by 3 bases, with 11 bases left in between. The CDR3 is made up of 16 amino acids. The CDR3, as DNA: TGCGCCAGCAGCCAAGAAGGTCGGGGGGCTAATGAAAAACTGTTTTTT. This gives the protein CASSQEGRGANEKLFF.

This clonotype showed up many times. The CDR3 DNA reads as TGTGCCAGCAGTGCCCGGGGATACGAGCAGTACTTC. It yields the protein CASSARGYEQYF. The chain uses TRBV6-5 and TRBJ2-7; TRBD2 might be the D (5 bases). CDR1 and CDR2 from the germline V gene are MNHEY and SVGAGI. This CDR3 spans 12 amino acids. V was trimmed by 5 bases and J by 4 bases, leaving 9 bases between them.

This clonotype was seen ten or more times. The chain links TRBV7-9 to TRBJ1-2, with a weak D call TRBD1 (5 bases). Between the trimmed V and J ends, which lost 5 bases and 4 bases, there was a span of 14 bases. Looked up from germline, CDR1 is SEHNR and CDR2 is FQNEAQ (reference sequence). This CDR3 has 14 amino acids. DNA for the CDR3: TGTGCCAGCAGCCGAAGCGGGGGTTCCTATGGCTACACCTTC. This translates into CASSRSGGSYGYTF.

This clonotype came up many times. This chain links TRBV5-1 with TRBJ1-1; no definite D call. V lost 2 bases, J lost 0 bases, and 17 bases lay in between. The CDR3 covers 17 residues. The V gene's germline CDR1 is SGHRS and CDR2 YFSETQ. The CDR3 protein is CASSFFPELGMNTEAFF. The CDR3 region has the DNA TGCGCCAGCAGCTTCTTTCCAGAGTTAGGCATGAACACTGAAGCTTTCTTT.

This clonotype was recorded a few times. The rearrangement uses TRBV18 and TRBJ1-1; 9 bases line up with TRBD1. There are 14 residues in the CDR3. Germline V CDR1 and CDR2: KGHSH, LQKENI. J lost 7 bases, V lost 3 bases, and 6 bases had no gene match. The CDR3 bases are TGTGCCAGCTCACCTTCCGGGACAGGGAGTGAAGCTTTCTTT. This gives the protein CASSPSGTGSEAFF.

This clonotype appeared many times. The chain links TRBV3-1 to TRBJ1-1; D not resolved. Per the germline V gene, CDR1 is LGHDT and CDR2 is YNNKEL (reference sequence). The germline V and J ends were trimmed by 1 base and 1 base, with 4 bases remaining between them. The CDR3 length is 13 residues. The CDR3 region has the DNA TGTGCCAGCAGCCAAGGCAAGAACACTGAAGCTTTCTTT. This codes for CASSQGKNTEAFF.

The chain carries TRBV5-6 and TRBJ2-3, with TRBD2 matching 16 bases. V lost 4 bases, J lost 5 bases, and 7 bases stayed unmatched. The germline gives CDR1 SGHDT, CDR2 YYEEEE. The CDR3 is 17 residues long. CDR3 in DNA: TGTGCCAGCAGCCCCGGGACTAGCGGGGGGGAGAGAGATACGCAGTATTTT. Its translation: CASSPGTSGGERDTQYF. Full variable domain (outside the CDR3, taken from reference TRBV5-6 and TRBJ2-3): DAGVTQSPTHLIKTRGQQVTLRCSPKSGHDTVSWYQQALGQGPQFIFQYYEEEERQRGNFPDRFSGHQFPNYSSELNVNALLLGDSALYLCASSPGTSGGERDTQYFGPGTRLTVL.

This clonotype was recorded at least ten times. A junction end diverges from the germline sequence, so it may reflect a read error. The chain joins TRBV12-3 or TRBV12-4 to TRBJ1-5; 8 bases map to TRBD1. The CDR3 runs to 15 residues. In DNA, the CDR3 is TGTGCCAGCAGATTAGCGACAGGGGAGCATCAGCCCCAGCATTTT. This gives the protein CASRLATGEHQPQHF.

This clonotype occurred many times. V gene TRBV2 combines with J gene TRBJ2-1; TRBD1 aligns across 8 bases. Germline CDR1 and CDR2: SNHLY and FYNNEI. V lost 5 bases to trimming and J lost 6 bases; unmatched junction nucleotides: 9. The CDR3 runs to 15 residues. In DNA form, the CDR3 reads TGTGCCAGCAGTCGAACGGGACAGGTGATCAATGAGCAGTTCTTC. It encodes CASSRTGQVINEQFF.

The sample holds many counts of this clonotype. The chain uses TRBV5-1 and TRBJ1-1; maybe TRBD1 (6 bases). CDR3 size: 14 residues. Trimming removed 3 bases at V and 4 bases at J, with 13 bases between. Germline V gene sequence: CDR1 SGHRS, CDR2 YFSETQ. DNA of the CDR3: TGCGCCAGCAGCTCACAGGGCCTCCCCACTGAAGCTTTCTTT. Its translation is CASSSQGLPTEAFF.

In DNA form, the CDR3 reads TGCGCCAGCAGTGAGTTAGCGGGTGGCCCTAATGAGCAGTTCTTC. Its translation: CASSELAGGPNEQFF. The chain is built from TRBV10-2 and TRBJ2-1; 7 bases are shared with TRBD2. Germline V gene lookup returns CDR1 WSHSY and CDR2 SAAADI. V shed 1 base, J shed 7 bases, and the junction held 7 bases outside the gene matches. The CDR3 sequence is 15 residues long.

This clonotype has ten or more counts. The chain uses TRBV5-1 and TRBJ2-3, with D possibly matching TRBD1 (6 bases). Trimming took 7 bases from V and 2 from J, leaving 17 bases between them. Per germline, CDR1 SGHRS and CDR2 YFSETQ. The CDR3 covers 15 residues. This CDR3 is CASGLSGDTTDTQYF. In DNA, the CDR3 is TGCGCCAGCGGTTTATCAGGGGACACCACAGATACGCAGTATTTT.

The table lists this clonotype with many counts. This chain links TRBV20-1 with TRBJ1-1; D perhaps matches TRBD1 (5 bases). V gave up 0 bases and J gave up 3 bases, with 14 bases separating them. From germline, CDR1 is DFQATT and CDR2 SNEGSKA (reference sequence). There are 15 residues in the CDR3. CDR3 in DNA: TGCAGTGCTAGAGACAGGATTGAGGGGTACACTGAAGCTTTCTTT. This gives the protein CSARDRIEGYTEAFF.

For this clonotype: A junction boundary mismatches the germline segment, possibly from a read error. This chain joins TRBV5-1 and TRBJ1-2, with D hard to call. CDR1 is SGHRS and CDR2 is YFSETQ in the germline V gene. CDR3 length equals 13 residues. CDR3 bases: TGCGCCAGCAGCTTCGGCGGCGTTTATGGCTACCCCTTC. Translating it yields CASSFGGVYGYPF.